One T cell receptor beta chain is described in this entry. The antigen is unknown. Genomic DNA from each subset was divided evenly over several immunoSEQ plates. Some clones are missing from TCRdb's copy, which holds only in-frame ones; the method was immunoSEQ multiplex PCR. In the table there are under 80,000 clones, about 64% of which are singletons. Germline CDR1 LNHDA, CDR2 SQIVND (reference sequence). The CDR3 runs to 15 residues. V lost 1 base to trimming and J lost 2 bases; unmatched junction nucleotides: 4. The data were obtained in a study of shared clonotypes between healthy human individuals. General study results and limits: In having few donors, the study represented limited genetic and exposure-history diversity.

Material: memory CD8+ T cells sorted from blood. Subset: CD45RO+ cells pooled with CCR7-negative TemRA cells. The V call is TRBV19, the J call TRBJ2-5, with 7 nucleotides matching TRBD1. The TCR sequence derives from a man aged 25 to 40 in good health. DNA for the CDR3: TGTGCCAGTAGTATAGGGGCGACAGGGCAAGAGACCCAGTACTTC. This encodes CASSIGATGQETQYF.